This T cell receptor beta chain is drawn from a study of identical twins. The CDR3 has 15 amino acids. V lost 3 bases, J lost 5 bases, and 5 bases stayed unmatched. Looked up from germline, CDR1 is SGDLS and CDR2 is YYNGEE. A single record per CDR3 protein comes from TCRdb applying MiXCR to the 5' RACE reads. The table shows 420,000 or so distinct CDR3 sequences, with less than 20% occurring only once. Study conclusions and caveats: The study drew conclusions from cross-sectional statistical analysis, not from following the same donors.

The sample holds a few counts of this clonotype. Its antigen is still unknown. This chain links TRBV9 with TRBJ2-1; TRBD2 agrees at 10 bases. Sequences were obtained from naive T cells sorted from blood. The TCR originated in a man over 45 in good health. CDR3 coding DNA: TGTGCCAGCAGCGCCACTAGCGGGATCGACAATGAGCAGTTCTTC. Protein product: CASSATSGIDNEQFF.